This T cell receptor (beta chain) appears in the sequencing data of a study of shared clonotypes between healthy human individuals. The study, taken as a whole, reports: Sequencing depth was expected to influence donor clonotype sharing.

Comment on this clone: Its antigen is unidentified.

CDR3 length equals 12 residues. V was shortened by 7 bases and J by 5 bases, with 9 bases between the two germline ends. Germline lookup yields CDR1 SNHLY and CDR2 FYNNEI. TCRdb keeps only in-frame clones here, not all; method: immunoSEQ multiplex PCR. The sample holds millions of clones, roughly nine tenths seen once. The rearrangement uses TRBV2 and TRBJ2-1; D unclear. The receptor was derived from a young man in good health. Sequencing was carried out using naive CD4+ T cells sorted from blood. The subset denotes: CD45RA+ positively selected. In DNA, the CDR3 is TGTGCCAGCAATTTGTGGGACAATGAGCAGTTCTTC. It translates to CASNLWDNEQFF. Filled out from reference TRBV2 and TRBJ2-1, the complete variable domain reads EPEVTQTPSHQVTQMGQEVILRCVPISNHLYFYWYRQILGQKVEFLVSFYNNEISEKSEIFDDQFSVERPDGSNFTLKIRSTKLEDSAMYFCASNLWDNEQFFGPGTRLTVL.